This T cell receptor beta chain was recorded in a study of blood T cell repertoires in COVID-19. Study as a whole: The United States, Italy and Spain supplied acute and convalescent COVID-19 samples. PBMCs, B-cell-depleted T cells, or T cells provided the cDNA or gDNA that made up the material.

This CDR3 is 13 amino acids long. Germline CDR1 is KGHSH and CDR2 is LQKENI. V dropped 0 bases and J dropped 7 bases, with 8 bases sitting between them. Authors' methods: Reference gene primer amplification in the assay estimated nucleated cell counts. Sequencing used immunoSEQ multiplex PCR; TCRdb keeps in-frame clones, though not all of them. V and J calls and clone size are copied from that table; D and trimming were computed from the DNA. The sample includes hundreds of thousands of clones, around nine tenths seen only once; the top ten take approximately 6.2%. The sequenced sample consisted of peripheral blood. The source is a man between 60 and 75 years old who had recovered from COVID-19. This chain uses TRBV18 with TRBJ2-3; D unclear. The CDR3 DNA is TGTGCCAGCTCACCACCGAGTAAATATACGCAGTATTTT. Encoded protein: CASSPPSKYTQYF.